The rows below give T cell receptor beta chains drawn from one sample of a study of technical replicates of blood from several donors. TCRdb's copy holds only in-frame clones and misses some; the assay was immunoSEQ multiplex PCR. Of more than 65,000 clones listed, 90% to 95% are singletons. The specimen sequenced was T cells isolated from PBMCs. These receptors all come from a human donor in good health. Both conserved end residues are part of each CDR3. D genes are given only for firm matches. Size is omitted from some rows. Given values are once, few, many or a class for expanded clones.

TRBD2	TRBV5-6	TRBJ2-7	NA	TGTGCCAGCAGCTCACTTACTAGCGGGCTGGTTGAGCAGTACTTC	CASSSLTSGLVEQYF
NA	TRBV7-3	TRBJ1-2	NA	TGTGCCAGCAGCTCTCGAGGCTATGGCTACACCTTC	CASSSRGYGYTF
TRBD1	TRBV11-2	TRBJ2-7	NA	TGTGCCAGCAGCTTCGACAGGGGAATCTTCTACGAGCAGTACTTC	CASSFDRGIFYEQYF
NA	TRBV4-2	TRBJ2-3	few	TGTGCCAGCAGCCAGGAGGTCTATAGCACAGATACGCAGTATTTT	CASSQEVYSTDTQYF
TRBD1	TRBV2	TRBJ2-1	NA	TGTGCCAGCAGGACGGGACAGACCTACAATGAGCAGTTCTTC	CASRTGQTYNEQFF
NA	TRBV19	TRBJ1-1	NA	TGTGCCAGTAGTAGTGGGGGCTCAGGCGCTGAAGCTTTCTTT	CASSSGGSGAEAFF
NA	TRBV6-5	TRBJ2-1	once	TGTGCCAGCTTTGCGTTATCCTACAATGAGCAGTTCTTC	CASFALSYNEQFF
TRBD2	TRBV7-9	TRBJ2-1	NA	TGTGCCAGCAGTACAGCGGGAGTGGGAAATGAGCAGTTCTTC	CASSTAGVGNEQFF
NA	TRBV12-5	TRBJ2-1	NA	TGTGCTAGTGGTTTCCCTGGGAGCGGATCTTTGTATGAGCAGTTCTTC	CASGFPGSGSLYEQFF
TRBD2	TRBV6-5	TRBJ2-7	NA	TGTGCCAGCAGTTACTCGGTGGGGGGGGAAGGGGAGTACTTC	CASSYSVGGEGEYF
NA	TRBV28	TRBJ1-1	NA	TGTGCCAGCAGTTCCCCCGCGACAGTGAACACTGAAGCTTTCTTT	CASSSPATVNTEAFF
TRBD1	TRBV29-1	TRBJ2-2	NA	TGCAGCGTTGGGACAGGGGTGTACACCGGGGAGCTGTTTTTT	CSVGTGVYTGELFF
NA	TRBV14	TRBJ1-1	few	TGTGCCAGCAGCCAAGATAGAGGGGAGGGCACTGAAGCTTTCTTT	CASSQDRGEGTEAFF
TRBD1	TRBV28	TRBJ2-5	NA	TGTGCCAGCAGTGTAGGGGGCGAGTTTATGGAGACCCAGTACTTC	CASSVGGEFMETQYF
TRBD2	TRBV19	TRBJ2-1	NA	TGTGCCAGTAGTATAGTTGGGGGAGGGCCTTACAATGAGCAGTTCTTC	CASSIVGGGPYNEQFF
NA	TRBV7-8	TRBJ1-1	few	TGTGCCAGCAGCCGAAGCTGGGCTGACACTGAAGCTTTCTTT	CASSRSWADTEAFF
TRBD2	TRBV13	TRBJ2-1	NA	TGTGCCAGCACCACCCGAGGAGCGGGAGTGGGCGATGAGCAGTTCTTC	CASTTRGAGVGDEQFF